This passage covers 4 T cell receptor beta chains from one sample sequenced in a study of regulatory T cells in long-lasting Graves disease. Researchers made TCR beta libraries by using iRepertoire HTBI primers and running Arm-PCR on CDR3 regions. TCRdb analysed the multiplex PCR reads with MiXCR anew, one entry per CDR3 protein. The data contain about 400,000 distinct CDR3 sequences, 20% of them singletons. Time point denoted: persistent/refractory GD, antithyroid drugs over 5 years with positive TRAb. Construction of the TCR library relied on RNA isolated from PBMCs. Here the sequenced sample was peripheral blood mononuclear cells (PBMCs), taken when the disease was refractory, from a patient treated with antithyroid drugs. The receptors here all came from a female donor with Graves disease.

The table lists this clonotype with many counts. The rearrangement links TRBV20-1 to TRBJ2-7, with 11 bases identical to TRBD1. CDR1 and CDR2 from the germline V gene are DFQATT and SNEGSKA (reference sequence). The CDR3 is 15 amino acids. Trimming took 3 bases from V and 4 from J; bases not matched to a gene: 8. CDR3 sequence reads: CSARAGTGGGYEQYF. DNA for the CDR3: TGCAGTGCTAGGGCAGGGACAGGGGGTGGGTACGAGCAGTACTTC.

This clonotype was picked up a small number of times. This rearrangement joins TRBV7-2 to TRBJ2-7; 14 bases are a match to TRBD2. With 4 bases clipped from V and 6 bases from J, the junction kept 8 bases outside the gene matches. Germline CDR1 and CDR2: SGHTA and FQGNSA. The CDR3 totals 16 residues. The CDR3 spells CASSSHGTSGRTEQYF. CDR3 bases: TGTGCCAGCAGCTCCCATGGGACTAGCGGGAGAACCGAGCAGTACTTC.

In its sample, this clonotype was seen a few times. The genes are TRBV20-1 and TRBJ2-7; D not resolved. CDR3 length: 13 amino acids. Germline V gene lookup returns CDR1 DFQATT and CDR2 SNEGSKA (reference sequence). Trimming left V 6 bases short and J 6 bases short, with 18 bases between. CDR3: CSAQTQGNGEQYF. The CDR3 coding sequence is TGCAGTGCCCAGACCCAAGGGAACGGCGAGCAGTACTTC.

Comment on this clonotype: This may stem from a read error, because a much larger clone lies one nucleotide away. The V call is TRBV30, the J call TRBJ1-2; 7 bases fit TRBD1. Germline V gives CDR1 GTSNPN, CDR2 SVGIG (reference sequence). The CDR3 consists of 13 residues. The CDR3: CAFSPTQGDGHTF. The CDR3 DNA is TGTGCCTTCTCTCCGACGCAGGGGGATGGCCACACCTTC.